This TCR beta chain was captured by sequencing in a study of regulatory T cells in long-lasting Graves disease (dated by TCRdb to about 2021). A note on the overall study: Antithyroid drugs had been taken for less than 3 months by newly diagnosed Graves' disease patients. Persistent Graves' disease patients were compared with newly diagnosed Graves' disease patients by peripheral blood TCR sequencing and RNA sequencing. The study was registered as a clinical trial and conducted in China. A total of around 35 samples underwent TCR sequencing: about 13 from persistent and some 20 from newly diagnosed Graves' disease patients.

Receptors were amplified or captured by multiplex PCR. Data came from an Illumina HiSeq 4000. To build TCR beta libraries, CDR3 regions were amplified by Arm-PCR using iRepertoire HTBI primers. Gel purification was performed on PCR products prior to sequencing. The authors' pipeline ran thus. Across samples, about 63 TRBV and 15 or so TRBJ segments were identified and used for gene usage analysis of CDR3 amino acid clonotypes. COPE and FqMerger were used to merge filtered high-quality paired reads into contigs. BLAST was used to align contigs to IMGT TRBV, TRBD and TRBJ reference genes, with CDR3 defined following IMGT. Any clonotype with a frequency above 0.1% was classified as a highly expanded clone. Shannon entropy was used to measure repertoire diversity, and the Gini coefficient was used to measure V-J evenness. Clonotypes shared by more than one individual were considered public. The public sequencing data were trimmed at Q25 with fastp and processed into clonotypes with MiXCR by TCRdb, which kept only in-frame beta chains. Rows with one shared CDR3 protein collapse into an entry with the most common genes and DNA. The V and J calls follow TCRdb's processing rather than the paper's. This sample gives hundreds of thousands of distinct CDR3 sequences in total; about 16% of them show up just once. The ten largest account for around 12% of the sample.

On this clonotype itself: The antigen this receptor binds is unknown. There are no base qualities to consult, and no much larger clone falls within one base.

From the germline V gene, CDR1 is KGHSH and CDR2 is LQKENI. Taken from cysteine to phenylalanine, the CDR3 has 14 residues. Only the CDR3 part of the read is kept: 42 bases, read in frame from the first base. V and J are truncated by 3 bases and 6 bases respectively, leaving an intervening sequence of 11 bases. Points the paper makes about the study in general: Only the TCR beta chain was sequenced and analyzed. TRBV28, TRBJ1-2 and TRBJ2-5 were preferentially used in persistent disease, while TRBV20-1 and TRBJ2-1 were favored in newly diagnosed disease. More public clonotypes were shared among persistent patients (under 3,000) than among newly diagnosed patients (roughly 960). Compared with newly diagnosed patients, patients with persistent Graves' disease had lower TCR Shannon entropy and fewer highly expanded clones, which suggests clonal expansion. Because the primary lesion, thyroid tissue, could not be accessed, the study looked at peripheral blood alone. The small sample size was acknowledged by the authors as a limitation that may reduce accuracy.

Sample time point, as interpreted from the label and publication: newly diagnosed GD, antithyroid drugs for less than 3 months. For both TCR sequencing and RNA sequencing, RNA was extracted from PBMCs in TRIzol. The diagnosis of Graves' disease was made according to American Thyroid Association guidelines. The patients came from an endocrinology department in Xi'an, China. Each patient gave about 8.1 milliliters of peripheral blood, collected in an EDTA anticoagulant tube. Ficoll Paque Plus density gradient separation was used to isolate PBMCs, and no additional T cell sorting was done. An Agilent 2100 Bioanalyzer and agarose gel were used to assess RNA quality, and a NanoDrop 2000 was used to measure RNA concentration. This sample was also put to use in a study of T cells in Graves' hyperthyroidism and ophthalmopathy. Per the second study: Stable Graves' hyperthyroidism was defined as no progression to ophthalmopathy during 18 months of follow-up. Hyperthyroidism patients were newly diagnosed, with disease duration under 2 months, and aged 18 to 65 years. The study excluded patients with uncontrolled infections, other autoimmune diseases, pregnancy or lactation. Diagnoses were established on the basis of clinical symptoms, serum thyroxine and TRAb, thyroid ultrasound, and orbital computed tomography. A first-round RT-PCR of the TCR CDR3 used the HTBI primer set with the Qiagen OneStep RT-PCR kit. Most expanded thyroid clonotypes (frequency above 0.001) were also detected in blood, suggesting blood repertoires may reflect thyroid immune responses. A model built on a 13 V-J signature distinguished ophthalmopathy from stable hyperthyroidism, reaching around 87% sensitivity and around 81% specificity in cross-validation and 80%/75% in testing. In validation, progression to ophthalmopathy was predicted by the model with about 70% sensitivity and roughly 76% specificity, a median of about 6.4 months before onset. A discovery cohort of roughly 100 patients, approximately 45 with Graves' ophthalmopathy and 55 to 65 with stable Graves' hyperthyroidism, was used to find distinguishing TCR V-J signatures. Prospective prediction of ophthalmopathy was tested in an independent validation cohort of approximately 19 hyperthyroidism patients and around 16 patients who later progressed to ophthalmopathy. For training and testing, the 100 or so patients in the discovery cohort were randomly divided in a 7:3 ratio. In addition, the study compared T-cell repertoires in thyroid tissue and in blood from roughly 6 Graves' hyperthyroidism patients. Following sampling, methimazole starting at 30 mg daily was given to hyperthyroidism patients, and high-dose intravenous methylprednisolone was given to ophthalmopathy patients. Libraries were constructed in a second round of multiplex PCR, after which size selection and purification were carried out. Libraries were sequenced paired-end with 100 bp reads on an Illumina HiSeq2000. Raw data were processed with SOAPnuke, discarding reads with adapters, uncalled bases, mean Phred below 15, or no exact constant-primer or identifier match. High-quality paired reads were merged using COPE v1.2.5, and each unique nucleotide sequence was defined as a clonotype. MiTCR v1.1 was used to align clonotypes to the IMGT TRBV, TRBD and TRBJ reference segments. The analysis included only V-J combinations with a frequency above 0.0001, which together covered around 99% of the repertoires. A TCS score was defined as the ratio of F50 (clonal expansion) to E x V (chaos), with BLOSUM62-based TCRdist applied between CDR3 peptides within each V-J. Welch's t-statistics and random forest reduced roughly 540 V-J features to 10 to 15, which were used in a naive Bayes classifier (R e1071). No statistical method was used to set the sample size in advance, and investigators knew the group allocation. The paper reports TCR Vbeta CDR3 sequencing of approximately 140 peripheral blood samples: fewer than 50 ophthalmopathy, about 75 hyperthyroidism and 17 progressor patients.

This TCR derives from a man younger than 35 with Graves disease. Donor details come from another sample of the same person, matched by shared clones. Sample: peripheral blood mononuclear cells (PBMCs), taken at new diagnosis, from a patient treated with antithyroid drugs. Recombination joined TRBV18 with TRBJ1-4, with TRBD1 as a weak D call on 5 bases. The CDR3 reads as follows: CASSPAGSDEKLFF. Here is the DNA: TGTGCCAGCTCACCGGCAGGGAGTGATGAAAAACTGTTTTTT.